This T cell receptor beta chain was retrieved from a study of cytomegalovirus exposure and HLA in healthy donors. Whole-study findings and limits: Later analysis associated a missense DCLRE1C variant with TCR beta V- and J-gene trimming.

This CDR3 is 13 amino acids long. Looked up from germline, CDR1 is SGHTA and CDR2 is FQGTGA. Trimming left V 2 bases short and J 2 bases short, with 6 bases between. For this clone: The target antigen is unknown.

In the PCR, 60 Vbeta and 13 Jbeta primers were used. Sequencing used immunoSEQ multiplex PCR; TCRdb keeps in-frame clones, though not all of them. Of approximately 140,000 clones in the sample, about 64% were seen once. The sequence was obtained from a woman between 55 and 75 years old in good health and CMV-seropositive. The chain joins TRBV7-3 to TRBJ2-5; D might be TRBD1 (5 bases). Sequences were obtained from PBMCs. In nucleotides, the CDR3 is TGTGCCAGCAGCTTAGGGGCGCAAGAGACCCAGTACTTC. Protein sequence: CASSLGAQETQYF.